This TCR beta chain comes out of a study of blood T cells in healthy people across ages. Findings and caveats of the study: Researchers judged that diversity estimates from one million T cells fell short of true values. A roughly linear age-dependent decrease characterized TCR beta diversity per million T cells.

Peripheral blood samples of 9 to 10 milliliters were drawn from each donor. As for this clonotype: Its target is not known.

Germline V lookup: CDR1 MDHEN, CDR2 SYDVKM. This CDR3 spans 15 amino acids. Trimming took 2 bases from V and 0 from J, leaving 10 bases between them. A J-beta primer mix and a sample-barcoded 5' primer were used in a second PCR of roughly 6 to 11 cycles. TCRdb passed the 5' RACE reads through MiXCR, listing each CDR3 protein once. The sample records around 780,000 distinct CDR3 sequences, approximately 60% being singletons. This sequence originates from a man between 35 and 55 years old in good health. This chain connects TRBV28 to TRBJ1-2; possible D gene TRBD1, 5 bases. Sequenced: blood. CDR3 DNA: TGTGCCAGCAGTTTAAGCAGGGTTTCTAACTATGGCTACACCTTC. Its translation is CASSLSRVSNYGYTF.